The TCR beta chain described here comes from a study of shared T cell receptors in the human thymus. Profiled with immunoSEQ multiplex PCR; TCRdb holds only in-frame clones, not every one. The repertoire holds about 380,000 clones, with around 95% as singletons. The CDR3 totals 15 residues. J lost 3 bases, V lost 2 bases, and 6 bases had no gene match. The germline CDR1 and CDR2 sequences are MDHEN and SYDVKM. What was sequenced was thymocytes. This receptor was identified in a human donor. The chain links TRBV28 to TRBJ1-2, with 7 bases that match TRBD1. CDR3 sequence reads: CASSLLAGGYYGYTF. The CDR3 coding sequence is TGTGCCAGCAGTTTACTGGCAGGGGGTTACTATGGCTACACCTTC.